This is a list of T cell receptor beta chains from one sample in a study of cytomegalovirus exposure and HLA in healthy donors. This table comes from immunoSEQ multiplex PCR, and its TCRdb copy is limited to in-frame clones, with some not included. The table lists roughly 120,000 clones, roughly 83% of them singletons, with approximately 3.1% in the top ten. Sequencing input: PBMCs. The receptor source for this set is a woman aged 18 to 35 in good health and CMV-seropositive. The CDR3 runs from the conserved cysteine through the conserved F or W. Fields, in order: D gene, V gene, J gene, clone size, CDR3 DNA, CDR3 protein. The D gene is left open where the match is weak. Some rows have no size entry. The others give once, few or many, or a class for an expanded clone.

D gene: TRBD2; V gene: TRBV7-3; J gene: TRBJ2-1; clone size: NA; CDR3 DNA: TGTGCCAGCAGCCCCACCGGCCTAGCGGGACCGGATGAGCAGTTCTTC; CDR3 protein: CASSPTGLAGPDEQFF
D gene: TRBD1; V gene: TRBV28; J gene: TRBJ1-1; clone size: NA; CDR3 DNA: TGTGCCAGCAGTGCTACTACAGGGGGGATGAACACTGAAGCTTTCTTT; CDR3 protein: CASSATTGGMNTEAFF
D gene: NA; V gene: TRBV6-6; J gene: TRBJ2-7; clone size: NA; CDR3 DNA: TGTGCCAGCAGTTACTCGTCCCTAGCCTACGAGCAGTACTTC; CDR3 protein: CASSYSSLAYEQYF
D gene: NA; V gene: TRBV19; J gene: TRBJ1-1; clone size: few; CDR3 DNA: TGTGCCAGTAGCTTCGCCGGGACAATCACGAACACTGAAGCTTTCTTT; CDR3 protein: CASSFAGTITNTEAFF
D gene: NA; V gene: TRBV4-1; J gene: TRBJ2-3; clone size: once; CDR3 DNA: TGCGCCAGCAGCCAAACGGGCAGGGGTACAGATACGCAGTATTTT; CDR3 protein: CASSQTGRGTDTQYF
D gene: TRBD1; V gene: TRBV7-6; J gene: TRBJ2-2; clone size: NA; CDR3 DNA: TGTGCCAGCAGCAAGGGACAGGGGAGCTACACCGGGGAGCTGTTTTTT; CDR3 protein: CASSKGQGSYTGELFF
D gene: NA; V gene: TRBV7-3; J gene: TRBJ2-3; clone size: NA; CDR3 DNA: TGTGCCAGCAGCTTATCCCCGGGGAGTAGTGGTACGCAGTATTTT; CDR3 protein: CASSLSPGSSGTQYF
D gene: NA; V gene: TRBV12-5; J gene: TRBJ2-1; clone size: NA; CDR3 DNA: TGTGCTAGTGGTTCCCCCCTCTACAATGAGCAGTTCTTC; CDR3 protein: CASGSPLYNEQFF
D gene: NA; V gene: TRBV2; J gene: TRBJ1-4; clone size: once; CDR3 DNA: TGTGCCAGCAGTGAAGGTACAGTTAGGGGAGAAAAACTGTTTTTT; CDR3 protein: CASSEGTVRGEKLFF
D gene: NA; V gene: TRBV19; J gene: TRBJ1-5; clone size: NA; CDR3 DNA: TGTGCCAGTAGTATGTTCCTCTCTAGCAATCAGCCCCAGCATTTT; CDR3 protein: CASSMFLSSNQPQHF
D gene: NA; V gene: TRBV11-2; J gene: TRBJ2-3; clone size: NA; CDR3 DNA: TGTGCCAGCAGCTCTAGAGGCCTACCAGGTAGCGGAAGCACAGATACGCAGTATTTT; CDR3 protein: CASSSRGLPGSGSTDTQYF
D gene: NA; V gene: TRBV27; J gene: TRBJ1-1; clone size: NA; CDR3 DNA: TGTGCCAGCAGTTTATGGGGGACAAACACTGAAGCTTTCTTT; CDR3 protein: CASSLWGTNTEAFF
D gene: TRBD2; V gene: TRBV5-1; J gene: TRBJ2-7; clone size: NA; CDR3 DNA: TGCGCCAGCAGCTTGGCGGGAGGGCCAAGTCTCGACGAGCAGTACTTC; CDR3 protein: CASSLAGGPSLDEQYF
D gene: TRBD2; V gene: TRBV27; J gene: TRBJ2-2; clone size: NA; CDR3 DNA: TGTGCCAGCAGTTCTAGCGGGAACACCGGGGAGCTGTTTTTT; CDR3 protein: CASSSSGNTGELFF
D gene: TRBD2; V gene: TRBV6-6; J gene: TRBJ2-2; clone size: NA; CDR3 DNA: TGTGCCAGCATCATAGCGGGAGACTACACCGGGGAGCTGTTTTTT; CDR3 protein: CASIIAGDYTGELFF
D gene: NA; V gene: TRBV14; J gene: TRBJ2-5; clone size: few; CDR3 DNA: TGTGCCAGCAGCCAAGAAACCCGAGGGACCCAGTACTTC; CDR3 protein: CASSQETRGTQYF
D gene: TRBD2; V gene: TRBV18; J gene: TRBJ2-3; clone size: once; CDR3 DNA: TGTGCCAGCTCGCGCGGGACTAGCACCACAGATACGCAGTATTTT; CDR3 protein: CASSRGTSTTDTQYF
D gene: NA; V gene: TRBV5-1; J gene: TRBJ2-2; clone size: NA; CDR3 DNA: TGCGCCAGCAGCGACACCCGGACCGGGGAGCTGTTTTTT; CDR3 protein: CASSDTRTGELFF
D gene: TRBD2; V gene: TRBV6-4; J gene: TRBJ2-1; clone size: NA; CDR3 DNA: TGTGCCAGCAGCCCCTGGACTAGCGTGATCGATGAGCAGTTCTTC; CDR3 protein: CASSPWTSVIDEQFF
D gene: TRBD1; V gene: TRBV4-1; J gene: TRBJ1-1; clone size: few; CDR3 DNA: TGCGCCAGCAGCCACGGGGACAGGGGCGAAGCTTTCTTT; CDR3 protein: CASSHGDRGEAFF
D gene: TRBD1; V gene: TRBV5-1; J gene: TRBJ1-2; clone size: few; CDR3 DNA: TGCGCCAGCAGCCCGGACAGGGACTATGGCTACACCTTC; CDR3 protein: CASSPDRDYGYTF
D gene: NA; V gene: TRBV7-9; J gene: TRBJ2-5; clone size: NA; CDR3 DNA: TGTGCCAGCAGCTTATCGGGAACGAAAGAGACCCAGTACTTC; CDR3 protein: CASSLSGTKETQYF
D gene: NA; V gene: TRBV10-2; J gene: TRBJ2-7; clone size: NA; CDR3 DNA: TGCGCCAGCAGTGGTTGGAAGCGGGCCTACTCCTACGAGCAGTACTTC; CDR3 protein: CASSGWKRAYSYEQYF
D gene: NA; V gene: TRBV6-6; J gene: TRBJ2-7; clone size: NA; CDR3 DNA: TGTGCCAGTCTACTAGGGGACAATCTCGACGAGCAGTACTTC; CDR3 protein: CASLLGDNLDEQYF
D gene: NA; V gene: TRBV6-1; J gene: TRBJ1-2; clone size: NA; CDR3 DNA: TGTGCCACCAAGGAGGCCGGGGGAACTATGGGCTACACCTTC; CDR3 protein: CATKEAGGTMGYTF
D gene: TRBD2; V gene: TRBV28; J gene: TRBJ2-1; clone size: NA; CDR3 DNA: TGTGCCAGCAGTTTATCGAGCGGAGGTGGAGGCCAGCGGGAGGGCCGCTCCTACAATGAGCAGTTCTTC; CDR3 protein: CASSLSSGGGGQREGRSYNEQFF
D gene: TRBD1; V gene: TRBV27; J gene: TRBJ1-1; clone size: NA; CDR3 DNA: TGTGCCAGCAGTTTCCGGGACAGGGTTGGCACTGAAGCTTTCTTT; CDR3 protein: CASSFRDRVGTEAFF
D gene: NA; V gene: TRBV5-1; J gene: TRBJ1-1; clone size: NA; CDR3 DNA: TGCGCCAGCAGCTTGGCCCCGTCTAGTGACACTGAAGCTTTCTTT; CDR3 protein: CASSLAPSSDTEAFF
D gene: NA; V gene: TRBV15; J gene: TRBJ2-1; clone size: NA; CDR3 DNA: TGTGCCACCAGCAGAGGGGAGGTAGATGAGCAGTTCTTC; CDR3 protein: CATSRGEVDEQFF
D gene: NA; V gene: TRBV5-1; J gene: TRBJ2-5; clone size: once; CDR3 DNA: TGCGCCAGCAGCTTGGACACAGTCCAAGAGACCCAGTACTTC; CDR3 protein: CASSLDTVQETQYF
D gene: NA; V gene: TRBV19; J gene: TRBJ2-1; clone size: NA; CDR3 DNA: TGTGCCAGTAGTATAGATTCCGGATGGGGCGGTGAGCAGTTCTTC; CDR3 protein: CASSIDSGWGGEQFF